The 23 T cell receptor beta chains listed next were all sequenced from one sample in a study of cytomegalovirus exposure and HLA in healthy donors. 60 Vbeta and 13 Jbeta primers were used in PCR. TCRdb's table, derived via immunoSEQ multiplex PCR, lists solely in-frame clones and lacks some. Of more than 120,000 clones listed, 70% to 85% are singletons. The sample taken for sequencing was PBMCs. The receptors here all came from a male donor in good health and CMV-seronegative.

V usage is TRBV28 and J usage is TRBJ2-3; 10 bases fit TRBD2. The CDR3 runs 17 residues. From germline, CDR1 is MDHEN and CDR2 SYDVKM. The V gene end was trimmed by 5 bases and the J gene end by 2 bases; junction bases not matched to a gene: 10. The CDR3 region is CASSPVKTSGSTDTQYF. DNA for the CDR3: TGTGCCAGCAGTCCTGTAAAGACTAGCGGGTCCACAGATACGCAGTATTTT.

This clone was seen more than once but under ten times. The V and J genes are TRBV27 and TRBJ2-1; 12 bases are shared with TRBD2. CDR3 length: 14 amino acids. CDR1 and CDR2 from the germline V gene are MNHEY and SMNVEV (reference sequence). V was clipped by 8 bases and J by 2 bases; unmatched bases: 1. CDR3 residues: CASGLAGTYNEQFF. CDR3 coding DNA: TGTGCCAGCGGACTAGCGGGGACCTACAATGAGCAGTTCTTC.

The V gene is TRBV11-2, the J gene TRBJ1-2; D perhaps matches TRBD1 (5 bases). This CDR3 region has 13 residues. Germline V gene data show CDR1 as SGHAT and CDR2 as FQNNGV. The V gene lost 4 bases and the J gene lost 4 bases, with 10 bases spanning the gap. The DNA for the CDR3 is TGTGCCAGCAGCTCGGACACGGGCTATGGCTACACCTTC. As protein: CASSSDTGYGYTF.

The chain couples TRBV7-6 to TRBJ2-2; 8 bases are a match to TRBD2. There are 14 residues in the CDR3. Trimming removed 1 base from V and 7 bases from J; junction bases left unmatched: 2. Germline V gene sequence: CDR1 SGHVS, CDR2 FNYEAQ. The CDR3 nucleotides are TGTGCCAGCAGCTTAGGCGGGGGGATCGGGGAGCTGTTTTTT. This encodes CASSLGGGIGELFF. Based on the CDR3 plus reference TRBV7-6 and TRBJ2-2, the full variable domain is GAGVSQSPRYKVTKRGQDVALRCDPISGHVSLYWYRQALGQGPEFLTYFNYEAQQDKSGLPNDRFSAERPEGSISTLTIQRTEQRDSAMYRCASSLGGGIGELFFGEGSRLTVL.

J is TRBJ2-2 and V is TRBV13; D perhaps matches TRBD2 (5 bases). The CDR3 totals 14 residues. Between the trimmed V and J ends, which lost 5 bases and 5 bases, there was a span of 12 bases. CDR1 is PRHDT and CDR2 is FYEKMQ in the germline V gene (reference sequence). CDR3 sequence (DNA): TGTGCCAGCAGCCAACAGACGGGGACCGGGGAGCTGTTTTTT. This encodes CASSQQTGTGELFF.

In this sample, this clone turned up a few times. The sample contains more than one DNA sequence encoding this CDR3. This chain uses TRBV7-2 with TRBJ1-2; no definite D call. V gave up 2 bases and J gave up 1 base, with 2 bases separating them. CDR3 length: 12 amino acids. Germline values: CDR1 SGHTA, CDR2 FQGNSA. In nucleotides, the CDR3 is TGTGCCAGCAGCTTACTTAACTATGGCTACACCTTC. Translating it yields CASSLLNYGYTF.

The chain carries TRBV7-6 and TRBJ2-1, with 9 nucleotides matching TRBD2. Per the germline V gene, CDR1 is SGHVS and CDR2 is FNYEAQ. V was pared by 1 base and J by 2 bases, with 12 bases of the junction left unmatched. This CDR3 contains 19 residues. The CDR3, as DNA: TGTGCCAGCAGCTTAGGGCAATATGGGGCGGGAGGGACCTACAATGAGCAGTTCTTC. Translating it yields CASSLGQYGAGGTYNEQFF.

This clone was recorded once. V usage is TRBV29-1 and J usage is TRBJ2-1, with 8 bases matching TRBD1. Trimming took 1 base from V and 10 from J; bases not matched to a gene: 9. This CDR3 has 14 residues. CDR1 is SQVTM, CDR2 ANQGSEA, per germline. The CDR3 reads CSVEGVPGGSEQFF. In DNA, the CDR3 is TGCAGCGTTGAAGGCGTGCCAGGGGGCTCCGAGCAGTTCTTC.

The rearrangement uses TRBV18 and TRBJ1-1; TRBD1 aligns across 7 bases. With V trimmed by 3 bases and J by 8 bases, 12 bases remained unmatched. There are 15 residues in the CDR3. CDR1 and CDR2 (germline): KGHSH, LQKENI. The CDR3 spells CASSPRTGGALEAFF. The CDR3, as DNA: TGTGCCAGCTCACCTCGGACAGGTGGGGCCCTCGAAGCTTTCTTT.

Only one count was recorded for this clone. The rearrangement uses TRBV4-1 and TRBJ2-7, with 9 bases lining up with TRBD2. V was pared by 0 bases and J by 5 bases, with 17 bases of the junction left unmatched. Germline CDR1 is MGHRA and CDR2 is YSYEKL. This CDR3 has 19 residues. CDR3 loop: CASSQDQAGGGWILHEQYF. The CDR3 bases are TGCGCCAGCAGCCAAGATCAGGCGGGAGGGGGTTGGATCCTTCACGAGCAGTACTTC.

The J gene is TRBJ2-7, the V gene TRBV5-6; 9 bases align to TRBD2. This CDR3 region has 15 residues. Germline values: CDR1 SGHDT, CDR2 YYEEEE. V lost 0 bases to trimming and J lost 0 bases; unmatched junction nucleotides: 1. The CDR3 sequence: CASSLGLADSYEQYF. Written as DNA, the CDR3 is TGTGCCAGCAGCTTGGGACTAGCGGACTCCTACGAGCAGTACTTC. The full variable domain, its missing parts supplied by reference TRBV5-6 and TRBJ2-7, is DAGVTQSPTHLIKTRGQQVTLRCSPKSGHDTVSWYQQALGQGPQFIFQYYEEEERQRGNFPDRFSGHQFPNYSSELNVNALLLGDSALYLCASSLGLADSYEQYFGPGTRLTVT.

V and J are TRBV15 and TRBJ2-1, with 8 bases identical to TRBD2. V shed 5 bases, J shed 7 bases, and the junction held 10 bases outside the gene matches. The CDR3 loop spans 15 amino acids. Per germline, CDR1 LNHNV and CDR2 YYDKDF (reference sequence). The CDR3 reads CATSPTSGPRNEQFF. The CDR3 DNA is TGTGCCACCAGCCCCACTAGCGGTCCTAGGAATGAGCAGTTCTTC.

This chain connects TRBV15 to TRBJ2-2; TRBD2 aligns across 8 bases. The CDR3 contains 15 residues. Germline lookup yields CDR1 LNHNV and CDR2 YYDKDF (reference sequence). The V and J ends lost 5 bases and 6 bases, in that order; junction bases with no gene match: 8. The CDR3 coding sequence is TGTGCCACCAGCCGGAGCGGGAGTTCAGCCGGGGAGCTGTTTTTT. Protein: CATSRSGSSAGELFF.

The CDR3 DNA reads TGTGCCAGCAGTTTATCTTCCTTGCAGCCCCAGCATTTT. Encoded protein: CASSLSSLQPQHF. This chain uses TRBV27 with TRBJ1-5; D gene unclear. Per the germline V gene, CDR1 is MNHEY and CDR2 is SMNVEV (reference sequence). With 0 bases removed from V and 7 bases from J, the gap between germline ends came to 7 bases. The CDR3 spans 13 residues.

The V call is TRBV9, the J call TRBJ1-6; tentatively, D is TRBD1 (5 bases). The germline gives CDR1 SGDLS, CDR2 YYNGEE. The CDR3 totals 16 residues. Trimming shortened V by 3 bases and J by 8 bases, and 18 bases separated the two germline ends. The CDR3 is CASSENPQVPDSPLHF. The CDR3 bases are TGTGCCAGCAGCGAAAATCCACAGGTTCCTGATTCACCCCTCCACTTT. Full variable domain (outside the CDR3, taken from reference TRBV9 and TRBJ1-6): DSGVTQTPKHLITATGQRVTLRCSPRSGDLSVYWYQQSLDQGLQFLIQYYNGEERAKGNILERFSAQQFPDLHSELNLSSLELGDSALYFCASSENPQVPDSPLHFGNGTRLTVT.

The V and J genes are TRBV4-2 and TRBJ2-2; D is unclear. CDR1 and CDR2 (germline): LGHNA, YNFKEQ. This CDR3 comprises 19 residues. Trimming took off 2 bases at V and 0 bases at J, with 19 bases between the two ends. In nucleotides, the CDR3 is TGTGCCAGCAGCCAAATAATGCGAGGTACTCCGTCGAACACCGGGGAGCTGTTTTTT. Translating gives CASSQIMRGTPSNTGELFF.

The V gene is TRBV27, the J gene TRBJ2-1; D perhaps matches TRBD1 (5 bases). With 3 bases removed from V and 8 bases from J, the gap between germline ends came to 11 bases. CDR3 length: 13 residues. CDR1 and CDR2 from the germline V gene are MNHEY and SMNVEV (reference sequence). The CDR3 protein is CASSFSVGDEQFF. CDR3 DNA: TGTGCCAGCAGTTTTTCCGTAGGGGATGAGCAGTTCTTC.

This chain links TRBV7-6 with TRBJ2-3, with 10 bases matching TRBD2. Germline CDR1 SGHVS, CDR2 FNYEAQ. This CDR3 comprises 17 residues. Unmatched junction bases numbered 11, after V lost 5 bases and J lost 3 bases. The CDR3 reads CASSPSLAGEGTDTQYF. The CDR3, as DNA: TGTGCCAGCAGCCCCTCCCTAGCGGGAGAGGGAACAGATACGCAGTATTTT.

The V gene is TRBV7-2, the J gene TRBJ1-4; D not certain. Trimming took 3 bases from V and 4 from J, leaving 15 bases between them. This CDR3 is built from 16 residues. Germline V gives CDR1 SGHTA, CDR2 FQGNSA. DNA for the CDR3: TGTGCCAGCAGCTTTAAGCTAACAGCTTTTAATGAAAAACTGTTTTTT. This sequence encodes CASSFKLTAFNEKLFF.

The gene calls are TRBV7-2 and TRBJ2-3, with D hard to call. Germline V CDR1 and CDR2: SGHTA, FQGNSA. The CDR3 length is 12 residues. V was trimmed by 4 bases and J by 3 bases, leaving 5 bases between them. Here the CDR3 DNA reads TGTGCCAGCAGCTCACTTACAGATACGCAGTATTTT. This codes for CASSSLTDTQYF.

The chain carries TRBV4-2 and TRBJ2-5, with D perhaps TRBD1 (6 bases). Looked up from germline, CDR1 is LGHNA and CDR2 is YNFKEQ. The CDR3 totals 14 residues. The V and J ends lost 1 base and 3 bases respectively, with 9 bases between them. CDR3 in DNA: TGTGCCAGCAGCCAAGGACCAGGGGAAGAGACCCAGTACTTC. Residues: CASSQGPGEETQYF.

The chain links TRBV10-3 to TRBJ2-7, with D perhaps matching TRBD1 (5 bases). Trimming removed 7 bases at V and 0 bases at J, with 13 bases between. From germline, CDR1 is ENHRY and CDR2 SYGVKD. There are 14 residues in the CDR3. CDR3 sequence reads: CAITAQGSSYEQYF. The CDR3 nucleotides read TGTGCCATCACTGCCCAGGGTAGCTCCTACGAGCAGTACTTC.

V gene TRBV30 combines with J gene TRBJ1-5, with D maybe TRBD1 (6 bases). With 5 bases removed from V and 7 bases from J, the gap between germline ends came to 12 bases. CDR3 length equals 12 residues. CDR1 and CDR2 from the germline V gene are GTSNPN and SVGIG (reference sequence). CDR3 in DNA: TGTGCCTGGTCACAGGGTCGACAGCCCCAGCATTTT. This codes for CAWSQGRQPQHF.